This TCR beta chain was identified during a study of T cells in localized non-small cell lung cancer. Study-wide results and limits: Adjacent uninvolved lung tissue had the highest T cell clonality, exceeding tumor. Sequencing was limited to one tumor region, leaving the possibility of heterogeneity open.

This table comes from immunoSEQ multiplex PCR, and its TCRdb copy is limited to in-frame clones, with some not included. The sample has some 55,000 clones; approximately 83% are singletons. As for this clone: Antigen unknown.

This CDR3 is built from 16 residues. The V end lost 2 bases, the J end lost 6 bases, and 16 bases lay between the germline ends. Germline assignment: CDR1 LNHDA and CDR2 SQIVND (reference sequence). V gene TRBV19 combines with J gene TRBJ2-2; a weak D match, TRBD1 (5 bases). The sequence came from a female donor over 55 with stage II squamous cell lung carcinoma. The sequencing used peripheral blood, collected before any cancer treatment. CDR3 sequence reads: CASSIRSDTYSGELFF. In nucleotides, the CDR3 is TGTGCCAGTAGTATACGTTCGGACACCTACTCCGGGGAGCTGTTTTTT.